This T cell receptor (beta chain) was obtained from a study of CD8+ T cells in alopecia areata. Findings of the study overall: Sequencing of scalp samples also includes resident alphabeta T cells from normal skin.

This CDR3 is built from 16 residues. V dropped 0 bases and J dropped 5 bases, with 19 bases sitting between them. Germline V CDR1 and CDR2: GTSNPN, SVGIG (reference sequence). Extracted RNA was reverse transcribed, and the resulting cDNA served as sequencing template. Clones were sequenced by immunoSEQ multiplex PCR, and TCRdb holds only the in-frame ones, with some missing. In the table there are around 150,000 clones, 45% to 60% of which are singletons. In regard to this clone: Antigen unknown.

Specimen: CD4+ T cells sorted from blood. This clonotype originated in a human donor in good health. The rearrangement uses TRBV30 and TRBJ1-1, with a weak D call TRBD1 (6 bases). The CDR3 loop is CAWSVPAGAKFTEAFF. As DNA, the CDR3 is TGTGCCTGGAGTGTACCGGCAGGGGCAAAATTTACTGAAGCTTTCTTT.